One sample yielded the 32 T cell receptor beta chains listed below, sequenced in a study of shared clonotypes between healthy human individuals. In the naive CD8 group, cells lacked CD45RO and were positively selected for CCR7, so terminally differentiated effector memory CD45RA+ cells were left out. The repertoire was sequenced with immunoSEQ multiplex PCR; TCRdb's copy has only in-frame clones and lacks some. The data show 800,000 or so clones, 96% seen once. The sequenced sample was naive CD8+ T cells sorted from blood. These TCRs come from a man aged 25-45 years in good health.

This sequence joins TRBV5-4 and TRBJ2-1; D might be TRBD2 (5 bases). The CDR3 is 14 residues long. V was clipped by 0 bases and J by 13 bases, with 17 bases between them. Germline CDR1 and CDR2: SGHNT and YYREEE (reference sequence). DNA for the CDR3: TGTGCCAGCAGCTTGGTAGGTTCGACTAATCCTCAGTTCTTC. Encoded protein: CASSLVGSTNPQFF.

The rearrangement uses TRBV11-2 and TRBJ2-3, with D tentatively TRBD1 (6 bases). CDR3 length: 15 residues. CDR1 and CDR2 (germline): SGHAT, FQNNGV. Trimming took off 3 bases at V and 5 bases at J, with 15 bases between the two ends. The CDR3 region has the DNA TGTGCCAGCAGCTTTTCCCCAGGGGAACTAGATACGCAGTATTTT. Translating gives CASSFSPGELDTQYF.

This CDR3 reads CASSLDRTSGVFEQYF. CDR3 nucleotides: TGTGCCAGCAGCTTGGACCGGACTAGCGGCGTTTTCGAGCAGTACTTC. J is TRBJ2-7 and V is TRBV5-5, with 10 bases matching TRBD2. J was trimmed by 6 bases and V by 0 bases; bases with no gene match: 9. Germline CDR1 and CDR2: SGHKS and YYEKEE (reference sequence). This CDR3 region has 16 residues.

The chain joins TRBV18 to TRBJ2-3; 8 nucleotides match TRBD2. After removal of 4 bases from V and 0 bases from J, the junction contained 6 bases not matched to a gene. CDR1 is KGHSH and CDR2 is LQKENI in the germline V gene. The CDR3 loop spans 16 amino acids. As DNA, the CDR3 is TGTGCCAGCTCACTCTGGACTAGCCTGAGCACAGATACGCAGTATTTT. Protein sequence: CASSLWTSLSTDTQYF. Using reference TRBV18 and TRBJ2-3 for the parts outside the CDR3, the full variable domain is NAGVMQNPRHLVRRRGQEARLRCSPMKGHSHVYWYRQLPEEGLKFMVYLQKENIIDESGMPKERFSAEFPKEGPSILRIQQVVRGDSAAYFCASSLWTSLSTDTQYFGPGTRLTVL.

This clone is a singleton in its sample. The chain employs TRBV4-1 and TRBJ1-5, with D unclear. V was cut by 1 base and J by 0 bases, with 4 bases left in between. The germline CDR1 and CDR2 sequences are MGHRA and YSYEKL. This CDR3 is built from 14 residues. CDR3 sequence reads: CASSQGGSNQPQHF. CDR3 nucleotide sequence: TGCGCCAGCAGCCAAGGGGGTAGCAATCAGCCCCAGCATTTT.

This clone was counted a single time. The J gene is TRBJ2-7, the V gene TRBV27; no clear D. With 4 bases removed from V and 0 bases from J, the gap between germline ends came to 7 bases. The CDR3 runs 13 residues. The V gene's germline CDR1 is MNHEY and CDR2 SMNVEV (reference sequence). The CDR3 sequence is CASSSPNSYEQYF. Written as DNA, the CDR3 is TGTGCCAGCAGTTCACCTAACTCCTACGAGCAGTACTTC.

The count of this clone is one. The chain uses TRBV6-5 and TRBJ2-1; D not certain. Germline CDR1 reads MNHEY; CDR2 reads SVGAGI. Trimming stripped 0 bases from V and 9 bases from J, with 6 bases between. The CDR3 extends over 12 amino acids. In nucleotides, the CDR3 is TGTGCCAGCAGTTACTCTGGCCCTGAGCAGTTCTTC. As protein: CASSYSGPEQFF.

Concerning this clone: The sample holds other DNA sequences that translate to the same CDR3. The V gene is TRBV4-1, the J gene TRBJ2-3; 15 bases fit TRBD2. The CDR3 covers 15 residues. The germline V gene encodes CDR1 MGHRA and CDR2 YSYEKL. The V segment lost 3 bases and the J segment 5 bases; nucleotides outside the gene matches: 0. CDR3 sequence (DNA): TGCGCCAGCAGCCAGGGACTAGCGGGAGGAGATACGCAGTATTTT. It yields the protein CASSQGLAGGDTQYF.

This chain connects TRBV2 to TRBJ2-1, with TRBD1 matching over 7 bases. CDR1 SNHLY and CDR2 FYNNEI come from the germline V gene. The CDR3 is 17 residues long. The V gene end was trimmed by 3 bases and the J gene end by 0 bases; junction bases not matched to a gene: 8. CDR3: CASSDPRDSYSYNEQFF. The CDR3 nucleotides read TGTGCCAGCAGTGACCCCCGGGACAGTTACTCCTACAATGAGCAGTTCTTC.

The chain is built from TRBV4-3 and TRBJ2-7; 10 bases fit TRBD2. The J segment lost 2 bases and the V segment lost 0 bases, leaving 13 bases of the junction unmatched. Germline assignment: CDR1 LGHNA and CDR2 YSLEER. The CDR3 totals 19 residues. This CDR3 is CASSQDRGASGSGTYEQYF. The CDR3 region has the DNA TGCGCCAGCAGCCAAGATCGGGGGGCTAGCGGGAGTGGGACCTACGAGCAGTACTTC.

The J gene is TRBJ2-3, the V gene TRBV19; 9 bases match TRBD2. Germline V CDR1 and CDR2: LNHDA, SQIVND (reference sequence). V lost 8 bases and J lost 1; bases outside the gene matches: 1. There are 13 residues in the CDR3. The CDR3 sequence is CASGGRGTDTQYF. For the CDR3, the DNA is TGTGCCAGTGGCGGGAGGGGCACAGATACGCAGTATTTT.

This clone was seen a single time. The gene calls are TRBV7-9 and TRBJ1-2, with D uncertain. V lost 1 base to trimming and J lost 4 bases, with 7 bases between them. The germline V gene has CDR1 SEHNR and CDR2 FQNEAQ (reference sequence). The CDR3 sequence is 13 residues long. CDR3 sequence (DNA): TGTGCCAGCAGCTTAGTAGGGTCCTATGGCTACACCTTC. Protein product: CASSLVGSYGYTF. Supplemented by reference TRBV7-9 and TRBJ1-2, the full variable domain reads DTGVSQNPRHKITKRGQNVTFRCDPISEHNRLYWYRQTLGQGPEFLTYFQNEAQLEKSRLLSDRFSAERPKGSFSTLEIQRTEQGDSAMYLCASSLVGSYGYTFGSGTRLTVV.

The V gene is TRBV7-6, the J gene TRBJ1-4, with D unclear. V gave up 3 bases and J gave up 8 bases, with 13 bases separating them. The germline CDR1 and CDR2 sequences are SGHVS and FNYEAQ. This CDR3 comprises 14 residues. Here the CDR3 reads CASSLGPSGEKLFF. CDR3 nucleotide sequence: TGTGCCAGCAGCTTGGGCCCTTCCGGGGAAAAACTGTTTTTT.

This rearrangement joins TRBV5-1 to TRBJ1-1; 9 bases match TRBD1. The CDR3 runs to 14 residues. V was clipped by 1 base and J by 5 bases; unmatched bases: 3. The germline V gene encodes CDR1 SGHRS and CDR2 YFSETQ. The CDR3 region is CASSLRDRGTEAFF. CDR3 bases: TGCGCCAGCAGCTTGAGAGACAGGGGGACTGAAGCTTTCTTT. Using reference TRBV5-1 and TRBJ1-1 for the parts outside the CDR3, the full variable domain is KAGVTQTPRYLIKTRGQQVTLSCSPISGHRSVSWYQQTPGQGLQFLFEYFSETQRNKGNFPGRFSGRQFSNSRSEMNVSTLELGDSALYLCASSLRDRGTEAFFGQGTRLTVV.

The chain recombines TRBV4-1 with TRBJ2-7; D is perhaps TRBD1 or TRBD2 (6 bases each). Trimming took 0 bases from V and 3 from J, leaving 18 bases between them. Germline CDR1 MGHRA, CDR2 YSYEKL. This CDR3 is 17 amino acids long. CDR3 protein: CASSQDNGQGRYYEQYF. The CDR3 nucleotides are TGCGCCAGCAGCCAAGATAATGGCCAGGGGAGGTACTACGAGCAGTACTTC.

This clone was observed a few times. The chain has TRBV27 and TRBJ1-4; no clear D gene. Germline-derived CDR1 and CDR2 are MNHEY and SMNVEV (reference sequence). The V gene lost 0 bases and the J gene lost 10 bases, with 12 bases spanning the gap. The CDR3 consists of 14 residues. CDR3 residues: CASSLSQSGGKLFF. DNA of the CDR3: TGTGCCAGCAGTTTATCGCAGTCGGGCGGAAAACTGTTTTTT.

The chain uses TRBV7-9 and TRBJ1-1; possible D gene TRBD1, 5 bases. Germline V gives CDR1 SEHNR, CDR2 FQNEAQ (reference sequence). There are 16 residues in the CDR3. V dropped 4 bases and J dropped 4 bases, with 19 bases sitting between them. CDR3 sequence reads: CASSSGGTLDGTEAFF. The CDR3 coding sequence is TGTGCCAGCAGCTCGGGGGGGACCCTCGATGGCACTGAAGCTTTCTTT.

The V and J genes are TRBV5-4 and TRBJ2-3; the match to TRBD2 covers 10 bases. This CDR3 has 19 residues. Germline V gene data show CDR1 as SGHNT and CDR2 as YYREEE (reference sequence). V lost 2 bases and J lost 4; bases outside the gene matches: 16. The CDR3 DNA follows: TGTGCCAGCAGCTTAAGTCTAGCGGGAGCCTTAGCGTACCCAGATACGCAGTATTTT. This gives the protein CASSLSLAGALAYPDTQYF.

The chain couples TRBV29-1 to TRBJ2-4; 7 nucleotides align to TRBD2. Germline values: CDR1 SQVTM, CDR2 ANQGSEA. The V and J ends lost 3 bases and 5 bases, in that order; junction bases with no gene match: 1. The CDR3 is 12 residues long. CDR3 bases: TGCAGCGTTGAGGGGAGGGAAAACATTCAGTACTTC. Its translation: CSVEGRENIQYF.

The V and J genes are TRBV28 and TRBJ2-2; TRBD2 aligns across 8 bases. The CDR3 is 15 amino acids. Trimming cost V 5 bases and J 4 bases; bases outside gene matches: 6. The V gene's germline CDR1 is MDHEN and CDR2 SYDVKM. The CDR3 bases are TGTGCCAGCAGTATCGGACTAGCTGGCACCGGGGAGCTGTTTTTT. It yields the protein CASSIGLAGTGELFF.

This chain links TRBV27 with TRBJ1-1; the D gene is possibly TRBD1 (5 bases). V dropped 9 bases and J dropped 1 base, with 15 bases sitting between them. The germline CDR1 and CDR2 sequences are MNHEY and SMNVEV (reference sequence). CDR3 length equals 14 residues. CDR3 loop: CASATGGGNTEAFF. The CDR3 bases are TGTGCCAGTGCAACTGGGGGAGGGAACACTGAAGCTTTCTTT.

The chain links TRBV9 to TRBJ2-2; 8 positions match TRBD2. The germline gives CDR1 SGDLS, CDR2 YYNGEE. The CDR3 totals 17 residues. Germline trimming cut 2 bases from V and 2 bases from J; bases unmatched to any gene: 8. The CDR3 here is CASSVLPAGENTGELFF. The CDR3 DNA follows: TGTGCCAGCAGCGTTTTGCCAGCGGGAGAAAACACCGGGGAGCTGTTTTTT.

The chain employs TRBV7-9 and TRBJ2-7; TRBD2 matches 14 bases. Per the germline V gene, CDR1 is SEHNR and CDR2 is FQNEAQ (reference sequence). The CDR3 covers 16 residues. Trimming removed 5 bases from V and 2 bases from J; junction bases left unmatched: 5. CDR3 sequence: CASSPPGLAGAYEQYF. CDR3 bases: TGTGCCAGCAGCCCCCCGGGACTAGCGGGAGCCTACGAGCAGTACTTC.

CDR3 sequence reads: CATGDAYEQYF. The CDR3 DNA sequence: TGTGCCACAGGGGACGCCTACGAGCAGTACTTC. V is TRBV15 and J is TRBJ2-7; either TRBD1 or TRBD2 may supply D (5 bases each). The CDR3 has 11 residues. CDR1 is LNHNV, CDR2 YYDKDF, per germline (reference sequence). Trimming stripped 9 bases from V and 2 bases from J, with 8 bases between.

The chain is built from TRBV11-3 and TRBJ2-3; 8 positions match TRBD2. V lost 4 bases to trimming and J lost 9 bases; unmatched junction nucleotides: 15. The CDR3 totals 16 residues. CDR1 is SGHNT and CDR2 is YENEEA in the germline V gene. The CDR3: CASSSLSLAGRGTQYF. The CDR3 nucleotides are TGTGCCAGCAGCTCCCTGAGTCTAGCGGGCCGGGGGACGCAGTATTTT.

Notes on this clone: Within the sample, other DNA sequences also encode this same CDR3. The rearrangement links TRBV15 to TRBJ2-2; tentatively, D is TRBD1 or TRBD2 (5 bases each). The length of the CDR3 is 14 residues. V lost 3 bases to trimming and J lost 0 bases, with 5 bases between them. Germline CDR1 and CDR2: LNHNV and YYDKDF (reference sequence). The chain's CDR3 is CATSRGPNTGELFF. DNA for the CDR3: TGTGCCACCAGCAGGGGACCGAACACCGGGGAGCTGTTTTTT.

Here the CDR3 DNA reads TGTGCCAGCAGCGTAAGCGCGGAGCAGTTCTTC. Translating it yields CASSVSAEQFF. V is TRBV9 and J is TRBJ2-1, with D unresolved. Germline CDR1 reads SGDLS; CDR2 reads YYNGEE. Trimming stripped 1 base from V and 10 bases from J, with 6 bases between. The length of the CDR3 is 11 residues.

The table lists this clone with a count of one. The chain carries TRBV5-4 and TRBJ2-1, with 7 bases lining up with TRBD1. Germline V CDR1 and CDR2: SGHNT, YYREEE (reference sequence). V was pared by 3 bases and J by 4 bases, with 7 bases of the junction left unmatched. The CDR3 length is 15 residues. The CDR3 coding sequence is TGTGCCAGCAGCTCAGAGGACAGGACTTACAATGAGCAGTTCTTC. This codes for CASSSEDRTYNEQFF. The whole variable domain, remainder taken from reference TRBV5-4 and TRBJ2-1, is ETGVTQSPTHLIKTRGQQVTLRCSSQSGHNTVSWYQQALGQGPQFIFQYYREEENGRGNFPPRFSGLQFPNYSSELNVNALELDDSALYLCASSSEDRTYNEQFFGPGTRLTVL.

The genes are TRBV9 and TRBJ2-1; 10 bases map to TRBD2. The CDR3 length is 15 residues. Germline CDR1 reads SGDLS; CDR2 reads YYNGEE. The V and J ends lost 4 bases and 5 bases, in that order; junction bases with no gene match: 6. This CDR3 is CASSRIAGGNNEQFF. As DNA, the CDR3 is TGTGCCAGCAGCAGAATAGCGGGAGGCAACAATGAGCAGTTCTTC.

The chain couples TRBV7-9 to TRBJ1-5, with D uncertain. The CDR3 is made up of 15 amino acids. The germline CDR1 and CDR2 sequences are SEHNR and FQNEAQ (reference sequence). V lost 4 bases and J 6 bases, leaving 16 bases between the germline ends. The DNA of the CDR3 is TGTGCCAGCAGCTCTGATGGGGTTTTGGGTCAGCCCCAGCATTTT. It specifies CASSSDGVLGQPQHF.

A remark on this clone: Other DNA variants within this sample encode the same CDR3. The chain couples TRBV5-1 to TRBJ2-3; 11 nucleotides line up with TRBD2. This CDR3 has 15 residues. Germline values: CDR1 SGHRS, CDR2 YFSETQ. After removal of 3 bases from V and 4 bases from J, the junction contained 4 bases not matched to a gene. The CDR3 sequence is CASSSGTSGADTQYF. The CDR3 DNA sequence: TGCGCCAGCAGCTCCGGGACTAGCGGTGCAGATACGCAGTATTTT.

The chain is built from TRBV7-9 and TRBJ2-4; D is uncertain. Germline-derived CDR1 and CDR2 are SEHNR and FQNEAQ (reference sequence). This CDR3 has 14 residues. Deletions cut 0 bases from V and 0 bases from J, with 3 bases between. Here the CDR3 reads CASSLAIAKNIQYF. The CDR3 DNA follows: TGTGCCAGCAGCTTAGCCATAGCCAAAAACATTCAGTACTTC.